This TCR beta chain was observed in a study of T-cell memory formation after mild COVID-19. Study in general: Clusters were largely donor specific. General observations from the study: Those CD4+ clones that contracted were mainly in CM and EM (CD8+ ones in EMRA). Clones shrinking from day 15 to 85 showed even CD4/CD8 mixes; later expanders tilted CD4+.

In regard to this clonotype: The antigen is unknown.

TCRdb called the 5' RACE reads again in MiXCR, with one record for every CDR3 protein. Found here are 310,000 or so distinct CDR3 sequences, about 16% of them singletons; the top ten hold roughly a fifth. CDR1 and CDR2 from the germline V gene are SGHVS and FNYEAQ. CDR3 length: 15 amino acids. Trimming cost V 5 bases and J 5 bases; bases outside gene matches: 11. The sample comprised PBMCs or a T cell subset sorted from them (not recorded which). This sequence was found in a man younger than 35 who had mild COVID-19 (a few samples of this study predate the infection). Cell type and time point are not known. The chain carries TRBV7-6 and TRBJ1-2; 7 nucleotides align to TRBD1. This chain's CDR3 is CASSLTRRGQYGYTF. CDR3 in DNA: TGTGCCAGCAGCCTCACCAGGAGGGGACAGTATGGCTACACCTTC.